The clone carrying this T cell receptor beta chain was found a few times. Its cognate antigen is unknown. This specimen belongs to a study of liver allograft versus peripheral blood T cells. Across the study: Transplanted-liver T cell receptor repertoires were compared with recipients' peripheral blood repertoires.

TCRdb called the reads again in MiXCR, with one record for every CDR3 protein. The sample lists some 1,000 distinct CDR3 sequences, roughly two fifths seen once, with 72% in the top ten. There are 13 residues in the CDR3. Germline V gene data show CDR1 as MNHEY and CDR2 as SMNVEV (reference sequence). The V end was cut by 3 bases, the J end by 1 base, with 6 bases between. Study findings and constraints: Intragraft liver T cell receptor repertoires reportedly differed from peripheral blood repertoires.

The receptor was isolated from a human patient who had a liver transplant. Some of the T cells may derive from the graft donor. The chain joins TRBV27 to TRBJ2-5; no reliable D call. The CDR3 nucleotides read TGTGCCAGCAGTTTTACCCTCCAAGAGACCCAGTACTTC. Translating it yields CASSFTLQETQYF.